This TCR beta chain was retrieved from a study of shared clonotypes between healthy human individuals (dated by TCRdb to about 2020). Looking at the study overall: Three men and two women, aged 18 to 49 years, made up the cohort. For each donor, CD4 naive and CD4 memory were each run on three plates, CD8 naive on two plates, and CD8 memory on one plate. The study deeply sequenced blood TCR repertoires of about 5 healthy adults to estimate repertoire size and the extent of clonotype sharing between individuals. Between about 0.94 and 10 billion PBMCs per donor were obtained by leukapheresis. To increase sequencing depth and limit assay-specific biases, TCR repertoire library preparation and sequencing were carried out by different laboratories using diverse techniques. Overall results and qualifications from the work: Pairwise subsampling led to the expectation that sequencing depth would affect the degree of clonotype sharing among donors. Only blood was sampled, and tissue TCR repertoires likely differ from those in blood. The genetic and exposure-history diversity represented was limited by the small number of donors. About 5% of naive CD4, 3.5% of naive CD8, approximately 2% of memory CD4, and 0.35% to 0.5% of memory CD8 clonotypes were shared across a handful of donors. Even with the large sequencing depth, rarefaction of the sorted-subset datasets indicated that sequencing was incomplete. Estimated clonotype richness was generally larger for naive than for memory subsets. Compared with non-shared clonotypes, clonotypes shared by all four sorted-subset donors had higher generation probabilities.

Worth noting for this clone: What this receptor recognizes is not known. Nothing much larger sits one base from this clone, and base qualities are not available.

The donors were healthy, HIV-negative adults who had no recently reported acute infections or vaccinations. Every donor was a Caucasian adult residing in Nashville, Tennessee, USA. CD4+ T cells were enriched by magnetic negative selection; naive cells were then positively selected on CD45RA, and the negative fraction formed the memory subset. Blood was obtained by leukapheresis, after which PBMCs were separated by Ficoll-Histopaque density gradient centrifugation and cryopreserved in liquid nitrogen vapor phase. Purity and quantity of every magnetically sorted T cell population were checked by analytical flow cytometry. Each sorted fraction had its genomic DNA isolated and then quantified by UV absorbance on a Nanodrop 2000c. Using the deep immunoSEQ assay, multiplex PCR amplified TCR CDR3 regions from genomic DNA. Genomic DNA extracted from each cell subset was distributed evenly over all wells of several immunoSEQ 96-well plates, and each plate served as one replicate. For sorted subsets, around 200 ng genomic DNA, equal to tens of thousands of T cell genomes, was loaded into each replicate PCR. Purified libraries were quantified with a Qubit 3.0 fluorometer, sized on a Bioanalyzer 2100, and re-quantified with the KAPA Library Quantification kit. Every immunoSEQ 96-well plate was sequenced on a separate single-read 150-cycle Illumina NextSeq 550 flow cell. In the source study's methods: The immunoSEQ output contained only junctional sequences without quality scores, so filtering could not match that applied to full-length reads. To assign V/J genes and CDR3, sequences were annotated against IMGT germline references using PyIR, a Python wrapper for IgBLAST v1.9. Reads with weak V/J assignments (E-value above 1e-6), missing CDR3, stop codons, out-of-frame junctions, or ambiguous translated residues were removed. V3J clonotypes were defined by identical inferred V gene, J gene, and CDR3 amino acid sequence. Percentage overlap between repertoires was calculated by dividing the number of shared unique clonotypes by the size of the smaller repertoire. Repertoire richness was assessed with RTK rarefaction, the Chao1 estimator, and Recon v2.1 estimates of unobserved clonotypes. Generation probabilities were computed with OLGA for all TCRbeta clonotypes obtained by the gDNA method from four donors. In its TCRdb copy, this immuneACCESS table keeps in-frame sequences only and misses some clones. Where compared with another copy, unresolved V genes explain less than half of these, and the others have no known cause. V and J calls plus clone size are reproduced from that table; the DNA served to infer D and trimming. Counted in this sample were a few hundred thousand clones; 97% of them appeared once. About 0.057% of the sample comes from the top ten.

This sequence originates from a woman aged 25-40 years in good health. Sequencing was done on a sample of naive CD4+ T cells sorted from blood. The cell subset or site label, as the study defines it: CD45RA+ positively selected.

The CDR3 here reads CAWSAQGYGYTF. Read as DNA, the sequence is TGTGCCTGGAGTGCGCAAGGCTATGGCTACACCTTC. The chain employs TRBV30 and TRBJ1-2; the D segment cannot be called with confidence. Inclusive of the bounding cysteine and phenylalanine, the CDR3 is 12 residues long. Only the CDR3 DNA is retained, 36 bases long and in frame from the first base. As encoded in the germline V gene (reference sequence), CDR1 is GTSNPN while CDR2 is SVGIG. V and J are truncated by 1 base and 4 bases respectively, leaving an intervening sequence of 7 bases.